This T cell receptor beta chain came from a study of blood T cell repertoires in COVID-19. About the study: T cells, B-cell-depleted T cells, or PBMCs supplied cDNA or gDNA.

The method was immunoSEQ multiplex PCR; TCRdb's version includes in-frame clones alone and lacks a portion of them. The sample has tens of thousands of clones; 80% to 90% are singletons. This receptor was obtained from an elderly woman with COVID-19, enrolled during active disease. Sequencing input: peripheral blood.

The CDR3 nucleotides read TGTGCCAGTAGTACTGGGAGGACAGGTAGCGATTCACCCCTCCACTTT. Protein: CASSTGRTGSDSPLHF. V gene TRBV19 combines with J gene TRBJ1-6; 7 bases agree with TRBD1. This CDR3 is 16 amino acids long. Germline V gene sequence: CDR1 LNHDA, CDR2 SQIVND (reference sequence). With 4 bases clipped from V and 8 bases from J, the junction kept 11 bases outside the gene matches.